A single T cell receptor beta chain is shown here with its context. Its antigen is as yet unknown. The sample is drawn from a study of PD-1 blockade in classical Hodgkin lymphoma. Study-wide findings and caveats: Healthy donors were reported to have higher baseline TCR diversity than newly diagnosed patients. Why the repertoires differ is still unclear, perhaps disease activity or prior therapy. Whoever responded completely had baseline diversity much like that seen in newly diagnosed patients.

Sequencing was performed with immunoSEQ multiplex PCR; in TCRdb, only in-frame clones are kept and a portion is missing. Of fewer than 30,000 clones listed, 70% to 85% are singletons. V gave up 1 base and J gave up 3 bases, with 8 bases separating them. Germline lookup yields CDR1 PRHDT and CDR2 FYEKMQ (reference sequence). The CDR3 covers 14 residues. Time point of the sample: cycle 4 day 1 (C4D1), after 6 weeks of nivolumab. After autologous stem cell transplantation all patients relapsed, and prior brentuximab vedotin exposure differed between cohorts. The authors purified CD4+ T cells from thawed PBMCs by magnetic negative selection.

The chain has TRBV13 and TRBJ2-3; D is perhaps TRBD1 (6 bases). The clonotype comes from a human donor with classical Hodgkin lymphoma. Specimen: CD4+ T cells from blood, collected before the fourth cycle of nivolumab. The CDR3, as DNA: TGTGCCAGCAGCTTAGAAGGGGGTACAGATACGCAGTATTTT. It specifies CASSLEGGTDTQYF.